The TCR beta chain under discussion was sequenced for a study of cytomegalovirus exposure and HLA in healthy donors. Study-wide points: In a later analysis, productive TCRs from donors in an Asian-associated ancestry cluster reportedly carried fewer N-insertions than the cohort mean.

In the case of this clone: The antigen remains unidentified. Other DNA sequences from this sample encode an identical CDR3 as well.

PCR was performed using 60 Vbeta and 13 Jbeta primers. Method: immunoSEQ multiplex PCR; TCRdb's copy keeps in-frame clones and lacks some. The sample consists of 210,000 or so clones, 60% to 85% of them appearing once. Input material: PBMCs. The sequence came from a man between 35 and 55 years old in good health and CMV-seronegative.

CDR3 DNA sequence: TGTGCCAGCAGCCGGGACAGAAGCTACGAGCAGTACTTC. It translates to CASSRDRSYEQYF. This chain uses TRBV7-3 with TRBJ2-7, with 7 bases aligning to TRBD1. The CDR3 runs 13 residues. CDR1 and CDR2 (germline): SGHTA, FQGTGA. J gave up 3 bases and V 5 bases, and 4 bases lay outside the gene matches.